Listed below are T cell receptor beta chains from one sample, sequenced in a study of T cell responses to AZD1222 COVID-19 vaccine. The repertoire was sequenced with immunoSEQ multiplex PCR; TCRdb's copy has only in-frame clones and lacks some. Among roughly 170,000 clones listed, about nine tenths were seen once. Specimen: peripheral blood, collected on day 0 of AZD1222 vaccination. Receptors were obtained from an adult in good health. The conserved cysteine and the conserved F or W are not part of the CDR3 here.

TRBV14	ASSQRSSGNTIY
TRBV3-1/TRBV3-2	ASRSGQITGELF
TRBV24-1	ATSEGSNYGYT
TRBV19	ASSKPPQRGWSYNEQF
TRBV5-6	ASSLWTSGRTDTQY
TRBV2	ASSLNEADATNEKLF
TRBV9	ASSVAGGGFTDTQY
TRBV3-1/TRBV3-2	ASSPGQGGLDGAF
TRBV7-2	ASSSRSNQPQH
TRBV12-5	ASGLPQGGPWEQY
TRBV5-4	ASSDDGTSGGDTDTQY
TRBV12-3/TRBV12-4	ASSSTGNLEAF
TRBV5-4	ASSLVSEETQY
TRBV7-9	ASSSPGQKAGELF
TRBV25-1	ASSEPGENYEQY
TRBV27	ASSFDNGQPQH
TRBV19	ASRGGLAYYGYT
TRBV6-2/TRBV6-3	ASSLRRGRGTLSRTYNEQF
TRBV7-3	ASSQTGGDYNEQF
TRBV5-1	ASSLAMLGGAEAF
TRBV7-9	ASSLKGGNSGNTIY
TRBV6-2/TRBV6-3	ASSKRGAGSLADTQY
TRBV11-1	ASSLAGYEQY
TRBV19	ASSMQSGASTDTQY
TRBV6-1	ASSEAWTSKNIQY
TRBV7-2	ASSLSGRETAF
TRBV19	ASSNPLDRESYNEQF
TRBV21-1	GQSSDRRTTNEKLF
TRBV7-2	ASSSGETQY
TRBV7-9	ASSPGQSSYEQY
TRBV9	ASSVGTGVPGELF
TRBV10-1	ASSGQNYGYT
TRBV4-3	ASSQDPGEDTEAF
TRBV7-2	ASSTPPISYEQY
TRBV5-6	ASSFLDGGGAF
TRBV15	ATSLPGNSNQPQH